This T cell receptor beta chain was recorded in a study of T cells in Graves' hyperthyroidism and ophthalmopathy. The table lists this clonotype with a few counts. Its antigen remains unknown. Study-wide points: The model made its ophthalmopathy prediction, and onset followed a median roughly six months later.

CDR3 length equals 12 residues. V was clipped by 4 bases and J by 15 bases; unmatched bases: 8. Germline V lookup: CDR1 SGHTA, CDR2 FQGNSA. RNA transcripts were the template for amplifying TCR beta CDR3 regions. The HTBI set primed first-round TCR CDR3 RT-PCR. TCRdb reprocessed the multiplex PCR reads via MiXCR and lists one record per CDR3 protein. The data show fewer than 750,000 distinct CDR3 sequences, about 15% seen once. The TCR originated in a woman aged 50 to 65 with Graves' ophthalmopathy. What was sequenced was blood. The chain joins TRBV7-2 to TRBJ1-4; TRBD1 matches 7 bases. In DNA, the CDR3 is TGTGCCAGCAGCTCTCAGACAGGGTTTTTGTTTTTT. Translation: CASSSQTGFLFF.